This is a list of T cell receptor beta chains from one sample in a study of shared clonotypes between healthy human individuals. Data came from immunoSEQ multiplex PCR; TCRdb stores just in-frame clones and leaves some out. The repertoire holds about 2 million clones, with around 96% as singletons. Source material: naive CD8+ T cells sorted from blood. The receptors come from a man aged 18 to 35 in good health. CDR3s include the opening cysteine and the closing phenylalanine or tryptophan. The D gene is left open where the match is weak. Rows give clone size only sometimes, using once, few, many, or a class for an expanded clone.

D: .
size: once
V: TRBV29-1
J: TRBJ1-1
CDR3: CSALDTEAFF
DNA: TGCAGCGCCCTGGACACTGAAGCTTTCTTT

D: TRBD1
size: .
V: TRBV28
J: TRBJ2-7
CDR3: CASSSTGQGTYEQYF
DNA: TGTGCCAGCAGTTCCACGGGACAGGGTACCTACGAGCAGTACTTC

D: .
size: once
V: TRBV2
J: TRBJ2-3
CDR3: CASSDHAGSTDTQYF
DNA: TGTGCCAGCAGTGATCACGCGGGAAGCACAGATACGCAGTATTTT

D: .
size: .
V: TRBV27
J: TRBJ2-5
CDR3: CASSLFRGDETQYF
DNA: TGTGCCAGCAGTTTGTTCAGGGGGGATGAGACCCAGTACTTC

D: .
size: .
V: TRBV5-6
J: TRBJ1-6
CDR3: CASTETGSYNSPLHF
DNA: TGTGCCAGCACCGAGACAGGCTCCTATAATTCACCCCTCCACTTT

D: TRBD1
size: .
V: TRBV7-9
J: TRBJ2-1
CDR3: CASSSWTGEVNEQFF
DNA: TGTGCCAGCAGCTCCTGGACAGGGGAGGTTAATGAGCAGTTCTTC

D: .
size: .
V: TRBV5-6
J: TRBJ1-1
CDR3: CASSYNPGSKAEAFF
DNA: TGTGCCAGCAGCTACAATCCGGGTTCTAAAGCTGAAGCTTTCTTT

D: TRBD2
size: .
V: TRBV4-3
J: TRBJ2-5
CDR3: CASSQDWSSGRRGETQYF
DNA: TGCGCCAGCAGCCAAGATTGGTCTAGCGGGAGAAGGGGAGAGACCCAGTACTTC

D: .
size: .
V: TRBV7-9
J: TRBJ2-7
CDR3: CASSLDGLYEQYF
DNA: TGTGCCAGCAGCTTAGATGGGCTGTACGAGCAGTACTTC

D: TRBD1
size: .
V: TRBV29-1
J: TRBJ2-1
CDR3: CSVGQGAYNEQFF
DNA: TGCAGCGTGGGACAGGGGGCCTACAATGAGCAGTTCTTC

D: TRBD2
size: .
V: TRBV2
J: TRBJ2-1
CDR3: CASKSGGSFYNEQFF
DNA: TGTGCCAGCAAAAGCGGGGGGTCCTTTTACAATGAGCAGTTCTTC

D: .
size: .
V: TRBV10-3
J: TRBJ1-4
CDR3: CAISEKGTNEKLFF
DNA: TGTGCCATCAGTGAGAAGGGAACTAATGAAAAACTGTTTTTT

D: .
size: .
V: TRBV7-9
J: TRBJ2-5
CDR3: CASSLISWTQETQYF
DNA: TGTGCCAGCAGCTTAATTTCATGGACCCAAGAGACCCAGTACTTC

D: TRBD2
size: .
V: TRBV29-1
J: TRBJ2-1
CDR3: CSVEGAGGYNEQFF
DNA: TGCAGCGTTGAAGGTGCGGGGGGTTACAATGAGCAGTTCTTC

D: .
size: .
V: TRBV7-6
J: TRBJ2-1
CDR3: CASSLGRAYNEQFF
DNA: TGTGCCAGCAGCTTAGGCAGGGCCTACAATGAGCAGTTCTTC

D: .
size: .
V: TRBV7-6
J: TRBJ2-7
CDR3: CASSLGLGFYEQYF
DNA: TGTGCCAGCAGCTTAGGACTTGGATTCTACGAGCAGTACTTC

D: .
size: .
V: TRBV9
J: TRBJ2-7
CDR3: CASSAGLGNYEQYF
DNA: TGTGCCAGCAGCGCCGGACTGGGGAACTACGAGCAGTACTTC

D: TRBD2
size: .
V: TRBV27
J: TRBJ2-2
CDR3: CASSTIAGWNTGELFF
DNA: TGTGCCAGCAGTACCATAGCGGGGTGGAACACCGGGGAGCTGTTTTTT

D: TRBD1
size: .
V: TRBV19
J: TRBJ2-1
CDR3: CASSATGGAGYEQFF
DNA: TGTGCCAGTAGTGCTACAGGGGGCGCAGGATACGAGCAGTTCTTC

D: .
size: .
V: TRBV11-2
J: TRBJ2-3
CDR3: CASSSSYGTDTQYF
DNA: TGTGCCAGCAGCTCCAGCTATGGCACAGATACGCAGTATTTT

D: TRBD2
size: once
V: TRBV7-6
J: TRBJ2-7
CDR3: CASSPSLLAGGFYEQYF
DNA: TGTGCCAGCAGTCCAAGTTTGCTAGCGGGAGGTTTCTACGAGCAGTACTTC

D: .
size: .
V: TRBV13
J: TRBJ1-1
CDR3: CASSWGHLNTEAFF
DNA: TGTGCCAGCAGCTGGGGACACCTGAACACTGAAGCTTTCTTT

D: TRBD2
size: .
V: TRBV30
J: TRBJ2-7
CDR3: CAWSVQAGVYEQYF
DNA: TGTGCCTGGAGTGTACAAGCGGGAGTTTACGAGCAGTACTTC

D: .
size: .
V: TRBV4-3
J: TRBJ1-1
CDR3: CASSQDAGANTEAFF
DNA: TGCGCCAGCAGCCAAGATGCGGGGGCGAACACTGAAGCTTTCTTT

D: .
size: .
V: TRBV6-5
J: TRBJ2-7
CDR3: CASSYGSAGTYEQYF
DNA: TGTGCCAGCAGTTACGGGTCGGCAGGAACTTACGAGCAGTACTTC

D: TRBD1
size: .
V: TRBV4-3
J: TRBJ1-2
CDR3: CASSHDQTGDYGYTF
DNA: TGCGCCAGCAGCCACGACCAGACAGGGGACTATGGCTACACCTTC

D: TRBD1
size: .
V: TRBV27
J: TRBJ1-1
CDR3: CASSLVGTGPFNTEAFF
DNA: TGTGCCAGCAGTTTAGTCGGGACAGGGCCTTTTAACACTGAAGCTTTCTTT

D: .
size: .
V: TRBV7-6
J: TRBJ2-1
CDR3: CASSLRPGNEQFF
DNA: TGTGCCAGCAGCCTACGGCCCGGAAATGAGCAGTTCTTC

D: .
size: once
V: TRBV9
J: TRBJ1-1
CDR3: CASSPWDDTEAFF
DNA: TGTGCCAGCAGCCCCTGGGATGACACTGAAGCTTTCTTT

D: TRBD2
size: .
V: TRBV29-1
J: TRBJ2-1
CDR3: CSVLLGLAGSHLTYNEQFF
DNA: TGCAGCGTTTTGTTAGGACTAGCGGGATCTCACTTAACCTACAATGAGCAGTTCTTC

D: .
size: .
V: TRBV5-6
J: TRBJ2-7
CDR3: CASSSGRVPYEQYF
DNA: TGTGCCAGCAGCTCCGGCAGGGTGCCATACGAGCAGTACTTC

D: TRBD1
size: .
V: TRBV7-8
J: TRBJ2-1
CDR3: CASSTGQGASGNEQFF
DNA: TGTGCCAGCAGCACCGGACAGGGGGCGTCTGGCAATGAGCAGTTCTTC

D: .
size: .
V: TRBV27
J: TRBJ2-2
CDR3: CASSFVENTGELFF
DNA: TGTGCCAGCAGTTTTGTGGAGAACACCGGGGAGCTGTTTTTT

D: .
size: .
V: TRBV7-9
J: TRBJ2-3
CDR3: CASTDHAWGETDTQYF
DNA: TGTGCCAGCACCGACCACGCCTGGGGGGAGACAGATACGCAGTATTTT

D: .
size: .
V: TRBV7-9
J: TRBJ2-1
CDR3: CASSSISYEQFF
DNA: TGTGCCAGCAGCTCAATTTCTTACGAGCAGTTCTTC

D: .
size: .
V: TRBV5-4
J: TRBJ1-1
CDR3: CASSGGTRMNTEAFF
DNA: TGTGCCAGCAGCGGGGGGACAAGGATGAACACTGAAGCTTTCTTT

D: .
size: .
V: TRBV6-6
J: TRBJ2-7
CDR3: CASSYGDEQYF
DNA: TGTGCCAGCAGTTACGGCGACGAGCAGTACTTC

D: .
size: .
V: TRBV6-5
J: TRBJ2-7
CDR3: CASSYSSGESSYEQYF
DNA: TGTGCCAGCAGTTACTCGAGTGGGGAAAGCTCCTACGAGCAGTACTTC

D: .
size: .
V: TRBV28
J: TRBJ1-5
CDR3: CASSLTLGSNQPQHF
DNA: TGTGCCAGCAGCCTTACGCTAGGAAGCAATCAGCCCCAGCATTTT

D: .
size: .
V: TRBV9
J: TRBJ2-7
CDR3: CASSVGTSPREQYF
DNA: TGTGCCAGCAGCGTAGGGACATCTCCTAGGGAGCAGTACTTC

D: .
size: .
V: TRBV11-2
J: TRBJ2-2
CDR3: CASSFPEGLDTGELFF
DNA: TGTGCCAGCAGCTTCCCCGAGGGATTGGACACCGGGGAGCTGTTTTTT

D: .
size: .
V: TRBV4-3
J: TRBJ2-1
CDR3: CASSLTWNEQFF
DNA: TGCGCCAGCAGCCTTACTTGGAATGAGCAGTTCTTC

D: .
size: .
V: TRBV11-2
J: TRBJ2-5
CDR3: CASSLDGPGGALETQYF
DNA: TGTGCCAGCAGCTTAGATGGCCCTGGGGGGGCCCTAGAGACCCAGTACTTC

D: .
size: .
V: TRBV19
J: TRBJ2-2
CDR3: CASSGGELFF
DNA: TGTGCCAGTTCGGGCGGGGAGCTGTTTTTT

D: .
size: few
V: TRBV10-1
J: TRBJ2-7
CDR3: CASSESTDLYEQYF
DNA: TGCGCCAGCAGTGAGTCGACAGATCTCTACGAGCAGTACTTC

D: .
size: .
V: TRBV4-1
J: TRBJ2-1
CDR3: CASSQVGAPYNEQFF
DNA: TGCGCCAGCAGCCAAGTGGGGGCGCCCTACAATGAGCAGTTCTTC

D: TRBD1
size: .
V: TRBV9
J: TRBJ2-2
CDR3: CASSVGKGAISTGELFF
DNA: TGTGCCAGCAGCGTAGGGAAGGGGGCGATTTCGACAGGGGAGCTGTTTTTT

D: .
size: .
V: TRBV7-2
J: TRBJ2-5
CDR3: CASSFGVLPGETQYF
DNA: TGTGCCAGCAGCTTTGGGGTTCTCCCGGGCGAGACCCAGTACTTC

D: .
size: .
V: TRBV13
J: TRBJ1-6
CDR3: CASGLFGEVYNSPLHF
DNA: TGTGCCAGCGGCCTGTTTGGGGAGGTCTATAATTCACCCCTCCACTTT

D: TRBD1
size: .
V: TRBV11-2
J: TRBJ1-4
CDR3: CASSLWAKTGPEEEKLFF
DNA: TGTGCCAGCAGCCTTTGGGCTAAGACAGGGCCGGAGGAGGAAAAACTGTTTTTT